Below are 12 T cell receptor beta chains sequenced from a single sample in a study of cytomegalovirus exposure and HLA in healthy donors. 13 Jbeta primers and 60 Vbeta primers were used for the PCR. Sequenced by immunoSEQ multiplex PCR; TCRdb stores in-frame clones only, minus some. Of about 150,000 clones listed, more than 75% are singletons. The sample consisted of PBMCs. The source of these receptors is a man aged 25-45 years in good health and CMV-seropositive.

This chain uses TRBV5-6 with TRBJ1-1; perhaps TRBD1 as D (6 bases). Germline V gene lookup returns CDR1 SGHDT and CDR2 YYEEEE. The CDR3 is made up of 16 amino acids. Between the trimmed V and J ends, which lost 4 bases and 0 bases, there was a span of 16 bases. CDR3 protein: CASSEYRDNMNTEAFF. In DNA form, the CDR3 reads TGTGCCAGCAGCGAATACCGGGACAACATGAACACTGAAGCTTTCTTT.

V is TRBV5-1 and J is TRBJ2-5, with 8 bases aligning to TRBD2. Germline V gives CDR1 SGHRS, CDR2 YFSETQ. Trimming removed 0 bases from V and 5 bases from J; junction bases left unmatched: 21. The CDR3 has 20 amino acids. This CDR3 is CASSLGRASGRFSFRETQYF. Written as DNA, the CDR3 is TGCGCCAGCAGCTTGGGGAGGGCCAGCGGGAGATTCAGTTTCCGGGAGACCCAGTACTTC.

The rearrangement joins TRBV28 to TRBJ1-2; TRBD1 might be the D (5 bases). Germline V gives CDR1 MDHEN, CDR2 SYDVKM. V was trimmed by 7 bases and J by 5 bases, leaving 17 bases between them. CDR3 length: 14 residues. The CDR3 sequence: CASTWGLGFYGYTF. The CDR3 nucleotides read TGTGCCAGCACCTGGGGCTTAGGTTTTTATGGCTACACCTTC.

The chain links TRBV7-8 to TRBJ2-3, with TRBD2 matching 9 bases. J lost 1 base, V lost 2 bases, and 4 bases had no gene match. In germline, CDR1 is SGHVS, CDR2 FQNEAQ. CDR3 length equals 16 residues. DNA for the CDR3: TGTGCCAGCAGCTTAATTGTAGCGGGAGGCACAGATACGCAGTATTTT. This gives the protein CASSLIVAGGTDTQYF.

In this sample, this clone turned up once. The chain joins TRBV19 to TRBJ1-1, with D possibly matching TRBD1 (5 bases). The CDR3 contains 16 residues. Trimming removed 0 bases from V and 3 bases from J, with 14 bases in between. From germline, CDR1 is LNHDA and CDR2 SQIVND (reference sequence). CDR3 sequence: CASSIDSRGMDTEAFF. CDR3 in DNA: TGTGCCAGTAGTATAGATTCCCGGGGGATGGACACTGAAGCTTTCTTT.

This clone was found once. The chain uses TRBV11-3 and TRBJ2-2; 7 bases align to TRBD2. Germline V gene lookup returns CDR1 SGHNT and CDR2 YENEEA. The CDR3 covers 16 residues. The V and J ends lost 0 bases and 4 bases, in that order; junction bases with no gene match: 5. CDR3 in amino acids: CASSLEGGSLTGELFF. In nucleotides, the CDR3 is TGTGCCAGCAGCTTAGAGGGGGGGAGTCTCACCGGGGAGCTGTTTTTT.

The V gene is TRBV30, the J gene TRBJ1-2; D call uncertain. Trimming removed 0 bases at V and 8 bases at J, with 16 bases between. Germline lookup yields CDR1 GTSNPN and CDR2 SVGIG (reference sequence). This CDR3 contains 14 residues. This chain's CDR3 is CAWSVGGVSGGYTF. CDR3 nucleotides: TGTGCCTGGAGTGTAGGTGGGGTCTCGGGGGGCTACACCTTC.

The chain combines TRBV5-1 with TRBJ2-2; D gene ambiguous. The germline gives CDR1 SGHRS, CDR2 YFSETQ. This CDR3 has 14 residues. V lost 4 bases to trimming and J lost 4 bases, with 11 bases between them. In DNA form, the CDR3 reads TGCGCCAGCAGCCAGCGAGATTCCACCGGGGAGCTGTTTTTT. Protein product: CASSQRDSTGELFF.

The rearrangement uses TRBV10-1 and TRBJ2-7; 7 bases line up with TRBD1. Germline V gene sequence: CDR1 WNHNN, CDR2 SYGVQD (reference sequence). The CDR3 is 13 residues long. The junction had 3 bases not matched to a gene; V was cut back by 4 bases and J by 3 bases. The CDR3 here is CASSGQGFYEQYF. CDR3 nucleotides: TGCGCCAGCAGTGGACAGGGTTTCTACGAGCAGTACTTC.

The chain employs TRBV9 and TRBJ2-5, with D possibly TRBD1 on 5 matching bases. This CDR3 has 14 residues. V was shortened by 0 bases and J by 1 base, with 7 bases between the two germline ends. From germline, CDR1 is SGDLS and CDR2 YYNGEE. CDR3 DNA: TGTGCCAGCAGCGTAGGGACACTCCAAGAGACCCAGTACTTC. This codes for CASSVGTLQETQYF.

There are a few counts of this clone. CDR3 nucleotides: TGTGCCAGCAGTTCCAGGGGGCACGAGCAGTTCTTC. Its protein is CASSSRGHEQFF. This chain links TRBV27 with TRBJ2-1; 8 bases agree with TRBD1. Germline CDR1 reads MNHEY; CDR2 reads SMNVEV (reference sequence). The CDR3 has 12 amino acids. Trimming removed 4 bases from V and 10 bases from J; junction bases left unmatched: 3.

CDR3 coding DNA: TGTGCCATCAGTGAGTCGACTCGGGACATCAAAAAACTGTTTTTT. Its translation: CAISESTRDIKKLFF. The V call is TRBV10-3, the J call TRBJ1-4; tentatively, D is TRBD1 (6 bases). Trimming took 0 bases from V and 9 from J, leaving 14 bases between them. The CDR3 contains 15 residues. Per germline, CDR1 ENHRY and CDR2 SYGVKD.